Presented here are 20 T cell receptor beta chains from one specimen sequenced in a study of blood T cell repertoires in COVID-19. Clones were sequenced by immunoSEQ multiplex PCR, and TCRdb holds only the in-frame ones, with some missing. The table lists more than 95,000 clones, 80% to 85% of them singletons. The sample was peripheral blood. The receptor source for this set is a woman over 75 with acute or convalescent COVID-19.

In this sample, this clone turned up a few times. The V gene is TRBV6-5, the J gene TRBJ1-2; 7 positions match TRBD1. The length of the CDR3 is 15 residues. The V segment lost 2 bases and the J segment 4 bases; nucleotides outside the gene matches: 7. Germline CDR1 MNHEY, CDR2 SVGAGI. In DNA form, the CDR3 reads TGTGCCAGCAGTTACGCACCGGGACAGCCCTATGGCTACACCTTC. This translates into CASSYAPGQPYGYTF.

J is TRBJ1-1 and V is TRBV27; D ambiguous. There are 14 residues in the CDR3. Deletions cut 8 bases from V and 0 bases from J, with 13 bases between. Germline CDR1 reads MNHEY; CDR2 reads SMNVEV (reference sequence). The CDR3 DNA is TGTGCCAGCGGGCGATTACCCATGAACACTGAAGCTTTCTTT. Protein sequence: CASGRLPMNTEAFF.

V usage is TRBV11-3 and J usage is TRBJ2-1; TRBD2 aligns across 16 bases. Germline V gene lookup returns CDR1 SGHNT and CDR2 YENEEA. The CDR3 is made up of 16 amino acids. Trimming cost V 0 bases and J 10 bases; bases outside gene matches: 3. In DNA form, the CDR3 reads TGTGCCAGCAGCTTAGATCTGGGACTAGCGGGAGGGGAGCAGTTCTTC. Encoded protein: CASSLDLGLAGGEQFF.

This chain joins TRBV5-1 and TRBJ2-5, with TRBD1 identical over 11 bases. The CDR3 covers 16 residues. The V gene's germline CDR1 is SGHRS and CDR2 YFSETQ. V gave up 3 bases and J gave up 5 bases; unmatched junction bases: 9. CDR3 sequence reads: CASSSRPGDRGETQYF. In nucleotides, the CDR3 is TGCGCCAGCAGCTCAAGACCCGGGGACAGGGGGGAGACCCAGTACTTC.

V is TRBV6-6 and J is TRBJ1-2; perhaps TRBD1 as D (5 bases). This CDR3 has 13 residues. Looked up from germline, CDR1 is MNHNY and CDR2 is SVGAGI (reference sequence). V lost 2 bases and J 7 bases, leaving 11 bases between the germline ends. The CDR3 reads CASSYPGTLGYTF. CDR3 DNA: TGTGCCAGCAGTTACCCGGGGACTCTTGGCTACACCTTC.

The genes are TRBV7-8 and TRBJ2-1; D gene unclear. V lost 5 bases and J lost 1, with 9 bases in between. Germline V gene data show CDR1 as SGHVS and CDR2 as FQNEAQ. CDR3 length: 14 residues. CDR3 in amino acids: CASSPLLSYNEQFF. CDR3 DNA: TGTGCCAGCAGCCCTCTATTGTCCTACAATGAGCAGTTCTTC.

The chain links TRBV29-1 to TRBJ2-7, with TRBD1 matching over 7 bases. The CDR3 has 15 amino acids. V shed 2 bases and J 0 bases; nucleotides not matched to a gene: 7. Looked up from germline, CDR1 is SQVTM and CDR2 is ANQGSEA. The CDR3 reads CSVERGQGVSYEQYV. CDR3 DNA: TGCAGCGTTGAAAGAGGGCAGGGGGTCTCCTACGAGCAGTACGTC.

The V and J genes are TRBV7-2 and TRBJ1-1; D uncertain. The germline gives CDR1 SGHTA, CDR2 FQGNSA. The CDR3 has 13 residues. Trimming shortened V by 5 bases and J by 1 base, and 8 bases separated the two germline ends. The CDR3 sequence is CASSLQSNTEAFF. The DNA of the CDR3 is TGTGCCAGCAGCCTACAGTCGAACACTGAAGCTTTCTTT.

This clone was seen only once. The chain links TRBV18 to TRBJ1-1; D gene unclear. The CDR3 length is 16 residues. The V end was cut by 3 bases, the J end by 1 base, with 15 bases between. Germline V gene data show CDR1 as KGHSH and CDR2 as LQKENI. DNA for the CDR3: TGTGCCAGCTCACCCCTAGCCCGGATTGCGAACACTGAAGCTTTCTTT. This translates into CASSPLARIANTEAFF.

The J gene is TRBJ2-1, the V gene TRBV24-1; 7 bases match TRBD2. V shed 4 bases and J 4 bases; nucleotides not matched to a gene: 9. CDR3 length: 16 amino acids. In germline, CDR1 is KGHDR, CDR2 SFDVKD. CDR3 sequence reads: CATSDPGRGLYNEQFF. CDR3 nucleotides: TGTGCCACCAGTGACCCGGGACGGGGACTATACAATGAGCAGTTCTTC.

The V and J genes are TRBV4-1 and TRBJ2-3; a possible D gene is TRBD1 (6 bases). Trimming removed 4 bases at V and 6 bases at J, with 17 bases between. The CDR3 is 15 residues long. The V gene's germline CDR1 is MGHRA and CDR2 YSYEKL. CDR3 in DNA: TGCGCCAGCAGCCCCCCCAGGGGCGGGTGGGATACGCAGTATTTT. Protein sequence: CASSPPRGGWDTQYF.

The V call is TRBV27, the J call TRBJ2-7, with 7 bases fitting TRBD2. Germline values: CDR1 MNHEY, CDR2 SMNVEV (reference sequence). The CDR3 contains 15 residues. V was clipped by 5 bases and J by 3 bases; unmatched bases: 10. Written as DNA, the CDR3 is TGTGCCAGCAGTCCCTTAGGAAGCGGGATCTACGAGCAGTACTTC. Its translation is CASSPLGSGIYEQYF.

The CDR3 coding sequence is TGTGCCAGCAGCCGGGACAGCGCTCCTTATGGCTACACCTTC. Translated: CASSRDSAPYGYTF. The chain uses TRBV3-1 (or the pseudogene TRBV3-2) and TRBJ1-2, with TRBD1 identical over 7 bases. V dropped 4 bases and J dropped 5; count of bases not matched to a gene: 7. The CDR3 is 14 amino acids. From germline, CDR1 is LGHDT and CDR2 YNNKEL (reference sequence).

This chain's CDR3 is CASSGTGGEETQYF. The CDR3 DNA sequence: TGTGCCAGCAGTGGGACAGGGGGCGAGGAGACCCAGTACTTC. This chain links TRBV2 with TRBJ2-5; 11 nucleotides line up with TRBD1. CDR3 length: 14 residues. Unmatched junction bases numbered 3, after V lost 4 bases and J lost 5 bases. The germline gives CDR1 SNHLY, CDR2 FYNNEI.

The chain carries TRBV2 and TRBJ1-5; D gene uncertain. The CDR3 is 13 amino acids. V was clipped by 5 bases and J by 7 bases, with 12 bases between them. Looked up from germline, CDR1 is SNHLY and CDR2 is FYNNEI. This chain's CDR3 is CASSYTREQPQHF. CDR3 coding DNA: TGTGCCAGCAGTTACACCCGGGAACAGCCCCAGCATTTT.

The sample holds a few counts of this clone. The gene calls are TRBV28 and TRBJ2-7; D may be TRBD1 (6 bases). The germline CDR1 and CDR2 sequences are MDHEN and SYDVKM. V was clipped by 5 bases and J by 4 bases, with 21 bases between them. The CDR3 is 16 residues long. This chain's CDR3 is CASSTGLAGAGYEQYF. In DNA form, the CDR3 reads TGTGCCAGCAGTACCGGACTCGCAGGGGCAGGGTACGAGCAGTACTTC.

The chain combines TRBV2 with TRBJ1-1; D is undetermined. This CDR3 comprises 12 residues. Germline CDR1 and CDR2: SNHLY and FYNNEI. V shed 6 bases and J shed 1 base, with 6 bases lying between them. The CDR3 is CASRTENTEAFF. The CDR3 nucleotides are TGTGCCAGCAGAACAGAGAACACTGAAGCTTTCTTT.

The sample holds one count of this clone. The chain has TRBV7-2 and TRBJ2-5, with a tentative D call TRBD2 (6 bases). This CDR3 comprises 14 residues. Germline-derived CDR1 and CDR2 are SGHTA and FQGNSA. The V end lost 5 bases, the J end lost 5 bases, and 15 bases lay between the germline ends. The CDR3 sequence is CASSARPGRETQYF. The CDR3 DNA is TGTGCCAGCAGCGCCAGGCCAGGGAGGGAGACCCAGTACTTC. Supplemented by reference TRBV7-2 and TRBJ2-5, the full variable domain reads GAGVSQSPSNKVTEKGKDVELRCDPISGHTALYWYRQSLGQGLEFLIYFQGNSAPDKSGLPSDRFSAERTGGSVSTLTIQRTQQEDSAVYLCASSARPGRETQYFGPGTRLLVL.

V and J are TRBV24-1 and TRBJ1-1, with 10 bases lining up with TRBD1. The CDR3 covers 14 residues. CDR1 and CDR2 from the germline V gene are KGHDR and SFDVKD. V shed 3 bases and J 5 bases; nucleotides not matched to a gene: 2. CDR3 sequence: CATSDGQGGTEAFF. DNA of the CDR3: TGTGCCACCAGTGATGGACAGGGGGGAACTGAAGCTTTCTTT.

CDR3: CASSPAASGSTYNEQFF. The CDR3 bases are TGCGCCAGCAGCCCGGCGGCTAGCGGGTCCACCTACAATGAGCAGTTCTTC. V is TRBV5-1 and J is TRBJ2-1; TRBD2 agrees at 8 bases. Germline trimming cut 4 bases from V and 2 bases from J; bases unmatched to any gene: 11. This CDR3 has 17 residues. The germline CDR1 and CDR2 sequences are SGHRS and YFSETQ.